This is a list of T cell receptor beta chains from one sample in a study of T cells in Graves' hyperthyroidism and ophthalmopathy. One entry per CDR3 protein, called by TCRdb with MiXCR from the multiplex PCR reads. Of roughly 110,000 distinct CDR3 sequences in the sample, approximately 15% were seen once. Input material: blood. The receptors derive from a woman aged 45-59 years with Graves' hyperthyroidism. CDR3s leave out the opening cysteine and the closing phenylalanine or tryptophan.

J	V	CDR3
TRBJ1-5	TRBV4-1	ASSQERGPRGNQPQH
TRBJ1-4	TRBV20-1	SASDRRTEKLF
TRBJ2-2	TRBV2	ASSGLTGGGGELF
TRBJ2-4	TRBV30	AWSVSPDHKNIQY
TRBJ2-1	TRBV28	ASSLAGESSYNEQF
TRBJ1-1	TRBV9	ASSARQDLSFTEAF
TRBJ1-5	TRBV6-1	ASSEEYVRGNQPQH
TRBJ1-2	TRBV20-1	SALGQGHGYT
TRBJ2-1	TRBV20-1	SARRGTSGRAIEQF
TRBJ1-1	TRBV5-1	ASSERGGAGFTEAF
TRBJ2-1	TRBV27	ASSLQPTGTRTNEQF
TRBJ2-7	TRBV6-2/TRBV6-3	ASSLPKRRNEQY
TRBJ1-1	TRBV12-3/TRBV12-4	ASRRQGDTEAF
TRBJ1-1	TRBV7-9	ASSLRGSQGGQGNRLRNTEAF
TRBJ2-1	TRBV14	ASSQEGSGRRNEQF
TRBJ2-1	TRBV9	ASSVSSSYGQF
TRBJ2-1	TRBV3-1	ASSRRDSYNEQF
TRBJ2-1	TRBV11-2	ASSSQGDYYNEQF
TRBJ1-5	TRBV19	ASSIVGHQPQH
TRBJ2-3	TRBV12-3/TRBV12-4	ASSFGDTQY
TRBJ1-6	TRBV6-1	ASRNPGQNNSPLH
TRBJ1-5	TRBV6-1	ASSPAGVGNQPQH
TRBJ2-1	TRBV4-1	ASSQDSEGRIYNEQF
TRBJ1-5	TRBV28	ASRSRGGYRSNQPQH
TRBJ2-2	TRBV6-1	ASSEAGSNTGELF
TRBJ2-3	TRBV2	ASSPGQGTKTDTQY
TRBJ2-1	TRBV5-1	ASSSERAGTKQF
TRBJ2-7	TRBV2	ASSELGQGSYEQY
TRBJ2-2	TRBV19	ASARWERELDGELF
TRBJ2-2	TRBV29-1	SVEWLAGGFGELF
TRBJ2-1	TRBV15	ATSRPTELAGGRNEQF
TRBJ1-5	TRBV7-2	ASSFAGQGAWNQPQH
TRBJ2-1	TRBV6-9	ASSWDRGFNNEQF
TRBJ2-1	TRBV20-1	SARGLAGPPNEQF
TRBJ2-3	TRBV5-1	ASSPTTGPDTQY
TRBJ2-7	TRBV13	ASSDRTGEYEQY
TRBJ1-4	TRBV11-2	ASSTTGVGEKLF
TRBJ2-1	TRBV20-1	SARAPGAASYNEQF
TRBJ1-1	TRBV18	ASSPRLADEAF
TRBJ2-3	TRBV3-1	ASSQGQGGSTDTQY
TRBJ2-3	TRBV11-2	ASSSGLAKKGQDTQY
TRBJ1-5	TRBV2	ASSEQGASGNQPQH
TRBJ2-7	TRBV5-6	ASTSRRSGYYEQY
TRBJ2-2	TRBV19	ASKIANTGELF
TRBJ1-1	TRBV7-9	ASSSTRITQGNTEAF
TRBJ2-1	TRBV19	ATQSRTGSLGEQF
TRBJ2-1	TRBV3-1	ASSQDLIRGAEQF
TRBJ2-5	TRBV7-9	ASHSGASRETQY
TRBJ2-5	TRBV13	ASSLGRNTRSPQETQY
TRBJ1-1	TRBV5-1	ASSLRTANTGAF
TRBJ1-6	TRBV6-1	ASSNTGTAYNSPLH